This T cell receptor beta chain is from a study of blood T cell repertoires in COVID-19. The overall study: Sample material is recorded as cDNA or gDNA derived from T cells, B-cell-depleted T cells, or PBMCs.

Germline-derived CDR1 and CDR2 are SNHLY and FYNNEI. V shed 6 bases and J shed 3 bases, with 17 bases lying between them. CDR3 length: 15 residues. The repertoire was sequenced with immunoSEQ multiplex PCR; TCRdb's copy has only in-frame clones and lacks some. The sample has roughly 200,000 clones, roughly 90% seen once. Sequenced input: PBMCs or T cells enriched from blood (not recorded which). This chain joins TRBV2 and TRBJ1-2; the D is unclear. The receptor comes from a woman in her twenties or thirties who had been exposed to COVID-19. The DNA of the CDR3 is TGTGCCAGCAGAACTCTCGCCATGTTACACTATGGCTACACCTTC. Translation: CASRTLAMLHYGYTF.